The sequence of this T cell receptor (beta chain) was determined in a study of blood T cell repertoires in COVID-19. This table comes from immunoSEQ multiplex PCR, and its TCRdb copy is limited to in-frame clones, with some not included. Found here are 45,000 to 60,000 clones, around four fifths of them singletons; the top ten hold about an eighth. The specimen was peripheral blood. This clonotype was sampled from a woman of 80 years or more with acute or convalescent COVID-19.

Here the CDR3 reads CASSVHPLTGGTGELFF. CDR3 nucleotides: TGTGCCAGTAGTGTCCACCCCCTGACAGGGGGAACCGGGGAGCTGTTTTTT. The V gene is TRBV19, the J gene TRBJ2-2; 9 nucleotides agree with TRBD1. The ends lost 5 bases at V and 5 bases at J; junction bases unmatched: 12. This CDR3 has 17 residues. In germline, CDR1 is LNHDA, CDR2 SQIVND (reference sequence).